This TCR beta chain is drawn from a study of early T cells in non-severe SARS-CoV-2 infection. The study, taken as a whole, reports: Matches to VDJdb favored anti-spike CD8 responses and missed private and CD4 specificities.

Concerning this clonotype: The antigen is undetermined.

CDR3 length: 15 amino acids. The V gene lost 4 bases and the J gene lost 1 base, with 14 bases spanning the gap. In germline, CDR1 is SGHVS, CDR2 FQNEAQ. TCRdb re-called the 5' RACE reads through MiXCR, storing one row per CDR3 protein. The data hold around 60,000 distinct CDR3 sequences, with 11% observed a single time. The chain recombines TRBV7-8 with TRBJ2-7; D might be TRBD2 (6 bases). The receptor was derived from an adult who was a healthcare worker with PCR-confirmed SARS-CoV-2 infection or an uninfected control (not recorded which). Source: whole blood, taken at baseline. The CDR3 reads CASSYKAGLSYEQYF. DNA of the CDR3: TGTGCCAGCAGCTATAAGGCGGGGCTTTCCTACGAGCAGTACTTC.